This T cell receptor beta chain emerged from a study of CD8+CD57+ T cells in acquired aplastic anemia. By flow cytometry, patients selected for sequencing had shown an expansion of CD8+CD57+ cells. Germline CDR1 and CDR2: SGHTA and FQGTGA. Germline trimming cut 5 bases from V and 4 bases from J; bases unmatched to any gene: 3. This CDR3 contains 13 residues. It was genomic DNA that served as the template for profiling TCR beta VDJ and CDR3. One entry per CDR3 protein results from TCRdb running MiXCR on the reads. Among around 200,000 distinct CDR3 sequences, more than 60% were seen once, and the ten largest hold about 39%.

Material: sorted CD4+, CD8+, or CD8+CD57+ T cells (not recorded which) from PBMCs. This chain links TRBV7-3 with TRBJ2-3; 7 nucleotides agree with TRBD2. The receptor was isolated from a human donor with aplastic anemia. The CDR3, as DNA: TGTGCCAGCAGCGGGGGGAGGGCAGATACGCAGTATTTT. This translates into CASSGGRADTQYF.